This T cell receptor beta chain was observed in a study of blood T cell repertoires in COVID-19. Study as a whole: From the United States, Italy and Spain came samples of acute and convalescent COVID-19.

Source study methods: Estimation of nucleated cell counts relied on the amplification of reference gene primers. The method was immunoSEQ multiplex PCR; TCRdb's version includes in-frame clones alone and lacks a portion of them. V, J and clone size are taken as reported in that table, and D and trimming were inferred from the DNA itself. This table has more than 95,000 clones, around 81% appearing once. This clone was seen more than once but under ten times. This CDR3 comprises 13 residues. Between the trimmed V and J ends, which lost 5 bases and 1 base, there was a span of 8 bases. CDR1 LNHDA and CDR2 SQIVND come from the germline V gene (reference sequence).

The chain carries TRBV19 and TRBJ1-1; no clear D gene. This receptor was identified in a man between 60 and 70 years old with acute or convalescent COVID-19. The sequenced material came from peripheral blood. CDR3 in DNA: TGTGCCAGTAGTGCAAAACAGAACACTGAAGCTTTCTTT. As protein: CASSAKQNTEAFF.